This T cell receptor (beta chain) was observed in a study of CD8 T cells in ankylosing spondylitis. Study conclusions and caveats: The authors found the disease-linked clones to be CD8+ and relatively rare in peripheral blood. Reportedly, disease-linked clones are significantly enriched in ankylosing spondylitis patients' matched synovial fluid.

The authors made TCR beta libraries by quantitative 5'-RACE with molecular barcodes. TCRdb redid the calling of the 5' RACE reads with MiXCR, one entry per CDR3 protein. Counted here are about 360,000 distinct CDR3 sequences, approximately 22% occurring once; the ten biggest clones make up 13%. In the case of this clonotype: Its antigen remains unidentified.

Germline assignment: CDR1 GTSNPN and CDR2 SVGIG (reference sequence). The V and J ends lost 7 bases and 4 bases, in that order; junction bases with no gene match: 13. There are 15 residues in the CDR3. This receptor was identified in a male donor with ankylosing spondylitis or in good health (not recorded which). Sequencing input: blood, either unsorted or a sorted T cell fraction (not recorded which). The gene calls are TRBV30 and TRBJ2-1; 7 bases are a match to TRBD2. CDR3 DNA sequence: TGTGCCTTTTTTTTGGGACTACCGAAGTACAATGAGCAGTTCTTC. The encoded protein is CAFFLGLPKYNEQFF. The whole variable domain, filled in from reference TRBV30 and TRBJ2-1, reads SQTIHQWPATLVQPVGSPLSLECTVEGTSNPNLYWYRQAAGRGLQLLFYSVGIGQISSEVPQNLSASRPQDRQFILSSKKLLLSDSGFYLCAFFLGLPKYNEQFFGPGTRLTVL.